Listed here is a single T cell receptor beta chain. The antigen is undetermined. Assay: immunoSEQ multiplex PCR; the TCRdb copy retains only in-frame clones and omits some. The table records about 220,000 clones, about 93% of them present only once. This entry is derived from a study of cytomegalovirus exposure and HLA in healthy donors. Overall study findings and caveats: Confirmation was obtained in vitro that a few CMV-associated chains are specific for CMV antigens.

This CDR3 spans 15 amino acids. Germline V CDR1 and CDR2: LGHNA, YNFKEQ. The ends lost 4 bases at V and 3 bases at J; junction bases unmatched: 4. The V call is TRBV4-2, the J call TRBJ2-7; 12 bases fit TRBD2. The sequence was collected from a woman aged 18-29 years in good health and CMV-seronegative. The sequencing sample was made of PBMCs. CDR3 DNA: TGTGCCAGCAGCCCCCGACTAGCGGGAGTCTACGAGCAGTACTTC. This encodes CASSPRLAGVYEQYF.